This TCR beta chain was retrieved from a study of T cells in localized non-small cell lung cancer (TCRdb year 2020). In terms of the full investigation: The study examined T cell repertoires in approximately 240 patients with early-stage NSCLC and compared tumors with uninvolved tumor-adjacent lungs. The cohort comprised 200 to 300 treatment-naïve NSCLC patients with resected, localized lung tumors. Of the NSCLC patients, 120 to 150 were male and approximately 99 were female, and the mean age was roughly 61 years. Beyond this particular receptor, the publication reports: Because multi-region tumor sequencing was not performed, intratumor heterogeneity could not be ruled out. Because the study design was exploratory, TCR variables were selected using unadjusted p-values without false-discovery rate correction. Uninvolved tumor-adjacent lung showed the highest T cell clonality, higher than tumor, which suggests more focused antigenic responses in the uninvolved tumor-adjacent lung. A median of about 50 of the top 100 tumor clones turned up in the paired uninvolved adjacent lung, and 28 of those clones also ranked among the top 100 of that same adjacent lung. Longer overall survival was associated with higher blood T cell density, whereas shorter survival was associated with higher adjacent-lung clonality.

The immunoSEQ Assay was used to sequence TCR beta CDR3 regions from DNA. The original pipeline was this. To compute T cell density, TCR beta template counts were normalized to usable DNA, which was estimated by amplifying housekeeping genes. Richness was estimated with the preseqR package, extrapolating to 400,000 templates for PBMC samples and 120,000 templates for tissue samples. Clonality was calculated as one minus Pielou's evenness. Differential abundance testing on productive amino-acid clonotypes, with a minimum total count of 5 and an alpha of 0.1, was used to identify tissue-enriched TCRs. The Jaccard Index and the Morisita Overlap Index were used to quantify repertoire overlap between compartments. GLIPH grouped TCR beta CDR3s together with public tetramer-defined viral CDR3s, and a viral motif had to include at least three viral sequences and also show V-gene enrichment. Imported from immuneACCESS, the table was reduced by TCRdb to in-frame sequences with V and J called. These copies leave out some clones; in studies compared against another copy, an unresolved V gene accounts for under half, and the cause of the remainder is not known. From that table come the V and J calls and clone size; the DNA was used to work out D and trimming. The sample table shows some 2,500 clones, and approximately 31% are seen once. The ten largest clones represent roughly 9.1% of the sample.

Compared with the rest of its sample, this clone is medium-sized (0.01 to 0.1%). Its antigen has not been determined. The input lacks base qualities; no much larger clone sits a single base away. CDR1 and CDR2, per the germline V gene, are SGHNT and YENEEA. From its cysteine to its phenylalanine, the CDR3 spans 14 amino acids. The entry retains the CDR3 DNA only, 42 bases that are in frame from base 1. V is pared back by 8 bases and J by 5 bases, with 15 bases lying between the germline termini. At diagnosis, peripheral blood, uninvolved tumor-adjacent lung and tumor were collected and were preserved as a mix of fresh-frozen and FFPE material.

The source material was lung tumor tissue, sampled before any cancer treatment. This chain joins TRBV11-3 to TRBJ2-2; confidence is insufficient to name the D gene. The receptor was isolated from a man aged 40-75 years with stage III squamous cell lung carcinoma. The CDR3 protein sequence reads: CASQDGVGTGELFF. The DNA sequence is given as TGTGCCAGCCAGGATGGGGTAGGAACCGGGGAGCTGTTTTTT.